This T cell receptor beta chain was profiled in a study of control samples from healthy donors and cancer patients. There are 16 residues in the CDR3. V trimming: 7 bases; J trimming: 4 bases; junction bases outside the gene matches: 13. Germline CDR1 and CDR2: SNHLY and FYNNEI. Data came from immunoSEQ multiplex PCR; TCRdb stores just in-frame clones and leaves some out. Of 400,000 to 500,000 clones listed, around nine tenths were seen once; the top ten hold 5% to 8%. The source of this sequence is a man in his forties with head and neck cancer. V and J are TRBV2 and TRBJ1-2; TRBD1 aligns across 9 bases. Specimen: PBMCs. CDR3 nucleotides: TGTGCCAGCATCCAAATGGGGACAGGGATCTCCTATGGCTACACCTTC. Protein: CASIQMGTGISYGYTF. Complete variable domain (other parts from reference TRBV2 and TRBJ1-2): EPEVTQTPSHQVTQMGQEVILRCVPISNHLYFYWYRQILGQKVEFLVSFYNNEISEKSEIFDDQFSVERPDGSNFTLKIRSTKLEDSAMYFCASIQMGTGISYGYTFGSGTRLTVV.